This TCR beta chain was retrieved from a study of T cell changes during pregnancy in multiple sclerosis. This clone has a handful of counts. Germline V gene sequence: CDR1 SGHRS, CDR2 YFSETQ. Trimming took 4 bases from V and 7 from J; bases not matched to a gene: 3. The CDR3 contains 12 residues. The repertoire was sequenced with immunoSEQ multiplex PCR; TCRdb's copy has only in-frame clones and lacks some. Altogether approximately 53,000 clones are present, over 80% being singletons, with the ten largest covering around 0.76%. The sequencing here drew on CD4+ T cells from peripheral blood mononuclear cells, taken in the third trimester of pregnancy. This clonotype originated in a female donor with multiple sclerosis, enrolled in a pregnancy study. The rearrangement joins TRBV5-1 to TRBJ1-2; 8 positions match TRBD1. The CDR3 DNA reads as TGCGCCAGCAGCCCAGGGGGCCGTGGCTACACCTTC. It codes for CASSPGGRGYTF.